These T cell receptor beta chains were read from a single sample in a study of blood T cell repertoires in COVID-19. The method was immunoSEQ multiplex PCR; TCRdb's version includes in-frame clones alone and lacks a portion of them. This table has approximately 200,000 clones, less than 85% appearing once. Sequencing was carried out using PBMCs or T cells enriched from blood (not recorded which). Source of these receptors: a man in his forties who had recovered from COVID-19. Each CDR3 is given with its conserved first and last residue. A D gene is named only where the DNA matches it firmly. The size of a clone is reported for some rows only, either as once, few or many, or as a class for expanded clones.

D | size | J | V | CDR3 | DNA
TRBD1 | - | TRBJ1-1 | TRBV12-5 | CASGLVLFRQGNTEAFF | TGTGCTAGTGGTTTGGTACTATTTAGACAGGGGAACACTGAAGCTTTCTTT
TRBD1 | - | TRBJ2-1 | TRBV14 | CASSQGTGVPDEQFF | TGTGCCAGCAGCCAGGGGACAGGGGTTCCGGATGAGCAGTTCTTC
TRBD1 | - | TRBJ2-6 | TRBV6-5 | CASRGQSSGANVLTF | TGTGCCAGCAGGGGACAGAGCTCTGGGGCCAACGTCCTGACTTTC
- | - | TRBJ1-3 | TRBV9 | CASSAAGRTSGNTIYF | TGTGCCAGCAGCGCCGCGGGACGGACCTCTGGAAACACCATATATTTT
- | - | TRBJ2-7 | TRBV6-1 | CASSEALRGEQYF | TGTGCCAGCAGTGAAGCGCTTCGAGGCGAGCAGTACTTC
- | - | TRBJ2-3 | TRBV9 | CASSVLQRTYTDTQYF | TGTGCCAGCAGCGTTTTGCAGCGGACCTACACAGATACGCAGTATTTT
TRBD1 | - | TRBJ1-2 | TRBV6-2/TRBV6-3 | CASSPTPGQVSYGYTF | TGTGCCAGCAGTCCGACTCCGGGACAGGTATCCTATGGCTACACCTTC
- | - | TRBJ2-7 | TRBV28 | CASSSGTYEQYF | TGTGCCAGCAGTTCGGGTACCTACGAGCAGTACTTC
- | - | TRBJ1-3 | TRBV4-2 | CASSRYRSGSGNTIYF | TGTGCCAGCAGCCGATACCGATCAGGCTCTGGAAACACCATATATTTT
- | - | TRBJ1-2 | TRBV2 | CASSTYSINYGYTF | TGTGCCAGCAGTACTTACAGCATTAACTATGGCTACACCTTC
- | - | TRBJ1-2 | TRBV4-1 | CASSQDKNLYGYTF | TGCGCCAGCAGCCAGGACAAGAACCTCTATGGCTACACCTTC
- | - | TRBJ1-2 | TRBV6-5 | CASSPGGQNGYTF | TGTGCCAGCAGCCCGGGGGGGCAGAATGGCTACACCTTC
- | - | TRBJ2-3 | TRBV7-3 | CASSLSSGSTDTQYF | TGTGCCAGCAGCTTAAGTAGCGGAAGCACAGATACGCAGTATTTT
- | - | TRBJ2-7 | TRBV28 | CASSFSSYEQYF | TGTGCCAGCAGCTTTAGCTCCTACGAGCAGTACTTC
- | - | TRBJ1-6 | TRBV7-3 | CASSLEGVSPLHF | TGTGCCAGCAGCTTAGAAGGGGTTTCACCCCTCCACTTT
- | - | TRBJ1-1 | TRBV7-2 | CASSTVSAGAGSEAFF | TGTGCCAGCAGTACAGTAAGTGCGGGCGCCGGTTCTGAAGCTTTCTTT
TRBD2 | few | TRBJ2-3 | TRBV3-1/TRBV3-2 | CASRRGTTAAW | TGTGCCAGCAGACGAGGGACTACCGCCGCCTGG
TRBD2 | - | TRBJ2-5 | TRBV5-1 | CASSLAYQASGETQYF | TGCGCCAGCAGCTTGGCCTATCAGGCTAGCGGAGAGACCCAGTACTTC
TRBD2 | - | TRBJ2-2 | TRBV7-2 | CASSLRTSNGELFF | TGTGCCAGCAGCTTAAGGACTAGTAACGGGGAGCTGTTTTTT
TRBD2 | few | TRBJ2-3 | TRBV6-6 | CASSRPPLAGGPSSTDTQYF | TGTGCCAGCAGCCGCCCGCCGTTAGCGGGAGGCCCCTCTAGCACAGATACGCAGTATTTT
TRBD1 | few | TRBJ1-2 | TRBV7-9 | CASSLGTGDYGYTF | TGTGCCAGCAGCTTAGGGACAGGGGACTATGGCTACACCTTC
- | - | TRBJ2-7 | TRBV12-3/TRBV12-4 | CASSLLAEQYF | TGTGCCAGCAGTTTACTAGCCGAGCAGTACTTC
TRBD2 | - | TRBJ2-7 | TRBV19 | CASSISTSYDEQYF | TGTGCCAGTAGTATCTCGACTAGCTATGACGAGCAGTACTTC
TRBD2 | - | TRBJ2-1 | TRBV5-1 | CASSKIAGGAGVHEQFF | TGCGCCAGCAGCAAAATAGCGGGAGGGGCAGGTGTTCATGAGCAGTTCTTC
TRBD1 | - | TRBJ1-1 | TRBV28 | CASSQAGGFGTEAFF | TGTGCCAGCAGTCAAGCAGGGGGCTTTGGCACTGAAGCTTTCTTT
TRBD2 | - | TRBJ2-3 | TRBV5-1 | CASSLAGGVRTDTQYF | TGCGCCAGCAGCTTGGCCGGGGGGGTTCGGACAGATACGCAGTATTTT
TRBD1 | - | TRBJ1-4 | TRBV4-3 | CASSRDGQGAPGVEKLFF | TGCGCCAGCAGCCGCGACGGACAGGGGGCCCCCGGCGTAGAAAAACTGTTTTTT
- | - | TRBJ1-1 | TRBV23-1 | CASSLNRERGTEAFF | TGCGCCAGCAGTCTCAACAGGGAACGCGGCACTGAAGCTTTCTTT
TRBD1 | once | TRBJ2-7 | TRBV6-5 | CASSHRGHEQYF | TGTGCCAGCAGCCACAGGGGGCACGAGCAGTACTTC
- | - | TRBJ1-4 | TRBV9 | CASSVGGGTNEKLFF | TGTGCCAGCAGCGTAGGGGGAGGAACTAATGAAAAACTGTTTTTT
TRBD2 | - | TRBJ2-1 | TRBV14 | CASSRTSGTSNEQFF | TGTGCCAGCAGTCGGACTAGCGGGACAAGCAATGAGCAGTTCTTC